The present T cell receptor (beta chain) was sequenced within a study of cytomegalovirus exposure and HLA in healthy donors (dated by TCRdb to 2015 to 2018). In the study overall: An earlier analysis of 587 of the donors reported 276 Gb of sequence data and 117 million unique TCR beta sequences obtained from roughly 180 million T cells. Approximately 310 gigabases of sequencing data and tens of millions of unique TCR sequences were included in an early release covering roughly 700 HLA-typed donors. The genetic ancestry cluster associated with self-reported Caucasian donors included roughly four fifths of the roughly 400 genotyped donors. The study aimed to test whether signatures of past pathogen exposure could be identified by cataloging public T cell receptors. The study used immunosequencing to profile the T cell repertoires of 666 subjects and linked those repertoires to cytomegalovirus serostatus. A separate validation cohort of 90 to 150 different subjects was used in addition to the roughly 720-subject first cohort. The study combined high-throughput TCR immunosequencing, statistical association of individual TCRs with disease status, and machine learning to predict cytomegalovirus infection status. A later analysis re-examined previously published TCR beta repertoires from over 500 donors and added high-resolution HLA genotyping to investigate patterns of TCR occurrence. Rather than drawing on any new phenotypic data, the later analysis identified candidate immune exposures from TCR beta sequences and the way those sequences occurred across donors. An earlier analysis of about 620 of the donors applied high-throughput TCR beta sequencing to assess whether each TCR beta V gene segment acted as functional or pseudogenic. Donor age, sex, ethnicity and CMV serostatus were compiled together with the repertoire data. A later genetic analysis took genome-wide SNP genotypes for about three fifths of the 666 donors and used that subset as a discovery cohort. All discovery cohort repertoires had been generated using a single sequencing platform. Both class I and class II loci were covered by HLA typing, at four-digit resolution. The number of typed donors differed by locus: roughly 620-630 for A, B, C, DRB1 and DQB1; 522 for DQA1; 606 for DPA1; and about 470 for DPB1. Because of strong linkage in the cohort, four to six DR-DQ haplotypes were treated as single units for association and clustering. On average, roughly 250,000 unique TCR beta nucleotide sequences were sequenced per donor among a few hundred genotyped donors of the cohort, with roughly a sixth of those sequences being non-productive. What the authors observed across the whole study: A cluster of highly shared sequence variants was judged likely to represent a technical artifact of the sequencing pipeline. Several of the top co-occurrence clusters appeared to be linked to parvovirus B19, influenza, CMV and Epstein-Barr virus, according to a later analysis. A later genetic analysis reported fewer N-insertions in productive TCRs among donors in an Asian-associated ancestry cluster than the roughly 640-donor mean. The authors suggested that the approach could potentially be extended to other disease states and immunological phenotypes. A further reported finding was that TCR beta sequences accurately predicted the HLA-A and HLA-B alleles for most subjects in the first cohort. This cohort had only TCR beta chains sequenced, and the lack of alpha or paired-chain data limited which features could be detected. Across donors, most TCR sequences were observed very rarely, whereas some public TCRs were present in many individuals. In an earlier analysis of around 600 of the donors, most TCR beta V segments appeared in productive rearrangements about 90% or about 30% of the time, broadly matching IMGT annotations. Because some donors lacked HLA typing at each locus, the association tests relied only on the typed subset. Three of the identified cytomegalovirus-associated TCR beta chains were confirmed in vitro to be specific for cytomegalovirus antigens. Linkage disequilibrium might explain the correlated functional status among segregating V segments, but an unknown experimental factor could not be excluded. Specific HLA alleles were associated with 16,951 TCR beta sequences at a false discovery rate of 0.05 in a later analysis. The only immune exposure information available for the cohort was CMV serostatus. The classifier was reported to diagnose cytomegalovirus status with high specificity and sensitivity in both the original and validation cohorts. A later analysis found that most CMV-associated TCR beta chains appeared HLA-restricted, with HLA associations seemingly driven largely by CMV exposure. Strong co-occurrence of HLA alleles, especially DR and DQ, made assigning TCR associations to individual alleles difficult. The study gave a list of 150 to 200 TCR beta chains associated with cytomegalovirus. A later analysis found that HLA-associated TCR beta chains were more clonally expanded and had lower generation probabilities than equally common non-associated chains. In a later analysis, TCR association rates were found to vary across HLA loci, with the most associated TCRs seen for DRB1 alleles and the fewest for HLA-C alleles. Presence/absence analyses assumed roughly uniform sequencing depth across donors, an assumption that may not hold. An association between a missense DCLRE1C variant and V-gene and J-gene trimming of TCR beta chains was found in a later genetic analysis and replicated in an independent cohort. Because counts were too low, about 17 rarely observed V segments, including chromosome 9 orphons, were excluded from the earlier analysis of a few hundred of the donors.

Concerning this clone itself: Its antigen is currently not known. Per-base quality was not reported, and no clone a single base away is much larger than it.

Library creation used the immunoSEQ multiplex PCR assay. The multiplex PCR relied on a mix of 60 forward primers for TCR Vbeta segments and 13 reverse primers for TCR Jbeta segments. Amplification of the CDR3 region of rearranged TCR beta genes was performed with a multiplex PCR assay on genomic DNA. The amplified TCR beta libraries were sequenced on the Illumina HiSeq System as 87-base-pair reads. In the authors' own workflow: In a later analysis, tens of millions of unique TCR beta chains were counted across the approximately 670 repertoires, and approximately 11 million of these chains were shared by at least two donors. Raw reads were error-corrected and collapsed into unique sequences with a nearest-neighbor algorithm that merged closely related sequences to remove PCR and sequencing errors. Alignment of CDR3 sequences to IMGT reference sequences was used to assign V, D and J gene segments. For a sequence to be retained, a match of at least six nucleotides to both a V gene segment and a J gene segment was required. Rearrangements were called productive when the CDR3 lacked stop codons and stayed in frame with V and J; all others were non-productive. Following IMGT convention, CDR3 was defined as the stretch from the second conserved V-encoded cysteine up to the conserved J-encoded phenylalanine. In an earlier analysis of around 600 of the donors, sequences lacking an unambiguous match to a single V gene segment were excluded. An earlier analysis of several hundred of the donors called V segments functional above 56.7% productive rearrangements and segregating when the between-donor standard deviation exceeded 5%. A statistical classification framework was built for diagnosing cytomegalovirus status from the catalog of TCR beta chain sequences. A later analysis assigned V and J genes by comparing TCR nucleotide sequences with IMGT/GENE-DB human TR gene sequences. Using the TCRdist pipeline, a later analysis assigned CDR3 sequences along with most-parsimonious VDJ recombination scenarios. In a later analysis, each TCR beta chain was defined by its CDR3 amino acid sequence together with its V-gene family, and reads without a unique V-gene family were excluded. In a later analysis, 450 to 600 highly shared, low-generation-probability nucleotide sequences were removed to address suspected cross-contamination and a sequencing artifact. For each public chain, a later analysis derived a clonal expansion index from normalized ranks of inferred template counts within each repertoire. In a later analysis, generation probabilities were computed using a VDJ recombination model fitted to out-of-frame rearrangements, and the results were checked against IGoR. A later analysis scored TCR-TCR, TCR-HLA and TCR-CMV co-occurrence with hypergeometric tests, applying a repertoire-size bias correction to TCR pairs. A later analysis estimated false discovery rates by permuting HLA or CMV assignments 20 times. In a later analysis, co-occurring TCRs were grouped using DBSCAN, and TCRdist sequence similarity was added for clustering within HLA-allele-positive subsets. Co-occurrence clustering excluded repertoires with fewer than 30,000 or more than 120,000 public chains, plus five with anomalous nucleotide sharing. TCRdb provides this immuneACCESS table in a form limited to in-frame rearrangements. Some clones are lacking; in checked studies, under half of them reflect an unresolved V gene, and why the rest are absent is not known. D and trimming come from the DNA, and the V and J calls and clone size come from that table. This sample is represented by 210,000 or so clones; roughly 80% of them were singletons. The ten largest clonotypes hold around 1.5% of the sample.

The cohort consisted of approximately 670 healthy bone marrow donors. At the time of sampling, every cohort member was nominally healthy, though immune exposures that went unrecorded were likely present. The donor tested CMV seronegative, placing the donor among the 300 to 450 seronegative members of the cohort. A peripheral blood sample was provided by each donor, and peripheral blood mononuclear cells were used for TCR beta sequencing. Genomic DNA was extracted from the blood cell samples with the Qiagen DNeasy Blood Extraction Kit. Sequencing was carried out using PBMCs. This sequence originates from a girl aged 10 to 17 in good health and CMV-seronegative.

At the DNA level, the sequence is TGTGCCAGCAGTAATTCCGGGACAGGGATCCGCCTCGAGCAGTACTTC. Its amino acids are CASSNSGTGIRLEQYF. The chain is made from TRBV28 and TRBJ2-7, with 9 central nucleotides matching TRBD1. V lost 5 bases and J lost 6 bases, and the count of bases not matched to a germline gene is 14. Reading from cysteine to phenylalanine, the CDR3 counts 16 amino acids. Just the 48-base CDR3 DNA is kept, in frame starting at base 1. For CDR1 and CDR2, the germline V gene lists MDHEN and SYDVKM.